One and the same sample provided the 16 T cell receptor beta chains below, sequenced in a study of blood T cell repertoires in COVID-19. Produced via immunoSEQ multiplex PCR; TCRdb's table is partial and in-frame only. The repertoire holds more than 80,000 clones, with about 80% as singletons. The specimen was peripheral blood. All receptors derive from a woman aged 70-85 years with acute or convalescent COVID-19.

This rearrangement joins TRBV27 to TRBJ2-3; D is undetermined. The CDR3 loop spans 16 amino acids. Trimming shortened V by 8 bases and J by 1 base, and 19 bases separated the two germline ends. The germline gives CDR1 MNHEY, CDR2 SMNVEV (reference sequence). Here the CDR3 reads CASSKESLSRTDTQYF. CDR3 nucleotide sequence: TGTGCCAGCTCTAAGGAGTCGTTGTCCCGCACAGATACGCAGTATTTT.

CDR3 protein: CASSLSVEETQYF. The CDR3 DNA reads as TGTGCCAGCAGCTTATCGGTGGAAGAGACCCAGTACTTC. V usage is TRBV7-3 and J usage is TRBJ2-5; D remains unclear. With 2 bases removed from V and 3 bases from J, the gap between germline ends came to 7 bases. Germline-derived CDR1 and CDR2 are SGHTA and FQGTGA. The CDR3 loop spans 13 amino acids.

V and J are TRBV30 and TRBJ2-2; 11 bases match TRBD1. After removal of 5 bases from V and 4 bases from J, the junction contained 9 bases not matched to a gene. The CDR3 is 16 residues long. Looked up from germline, CDR1 is GTSNPN and CDR2 is SVGIG (reference sequence). CDR3 protein: CAWQGQGAATTGELFF. CDR3 coding DNA: TGTGCCTGGCAAGGACAGGGGGCGGCTACCACCGGGGAGCTGTTTTTT. Based on the CDR3 plus reference TRBV30 and TRBJ2-2, the full variable domain is SQTIHQWPATLVQPVGSPLSLECTVEGTSNPNLYWYRQAAGRGLQLLFYSVGIGQISSEVPQNLSASRPQDRQFILSSKKLLLSDSGFYLCAWQGQGAATTGELFFGEGSRLTVL.

The V and J genes are TRBV19 and TRBJ1-1, with D tentatively TRBD1 (5 bases). This CDR3 is built from 13 residues. CDR1 LNHDA and CDR2 SQIVND come from the germline V gene (reference sequence). V was shortened by 5 bases and J by 3 bases, with 10 bases between the two germline ends. The CDR3 spells CASSPDRYTEAFF. The CDR3 nucleotides are TGTGCCAGTAGTCCAGACAGATACACTGAAGCTTTCTTT.

The chain links TRBV28 to TRBJ1-1, with 9 bases fitting TRBD1. CDR1 and CDR2 from the germline V gene are MDHEN and SYDVKM. There are 12 residues in the CDR3. V was pared by 7 bases and J by 11 bases, with 8 bases of the junction left unmatched. CDR3 nucleotides: TGTGCCAGCAACCGGGACAGGGAACACGCTTTCTTT. Translation: CASNRDREHAFF.

The chain joins TRBV19 to TRBJ1-1; unclear D gene. This CDR3 spans 14 amino acids. Germline-derived CDR1 and CDR2 are LNHDA and SQIVND (reference sequence). With 7 bases removed from V and 1 base from J, the gap between germline ends came to 13 bases. The CDR3, as DNA: TGTGCCAGTATCTCGGCGGGAGGGAACACTGAAGCTTTCTTT. It translates to CASISAGGNTEAFF.

CDR3 in DNA: TGTGCCAGCAGCGTAGGGACTAGCGGGGGTATCGTGCAGTTCTTC. This translates into CASSVGTSGGIVQFF. The chain recombines TRBV9 with TRBJ2-1; 13 nucleotides line up with TRBD2. With 0 bases clipped from V and 12 bases from J, the junction kept 6 bases outside the gene matches. The CDR3 consists of 15 residues. The V gene's germline CDR1 is SGDLS and CDR2 YYNGEE.

The V and J genes are TRBV19 and TRBJ2-7, with D perhaps matching TRBD1 (6 bases). The CDR3 length is 11 residues. V lost 5 bases and J lost 9, with 11 bases in between. Germline values: CDR1 LNHDA, CDR2 SQIVND (reference sequence). The CDR3 coding sequence is TGTGCCAGTAGTTCCATACAGGGGCAGTACTTC. Residues: CASSSIQGQYF.

V gene TRBV19 combines with J gene TRBJ1-5; 8 bases are shared with TRBD1. CDR1 is LNHDA, CDR2 SQIVND, per germline (reference sequence). With 7 bases clipped from V and 6 bases from J, the junction kept 11 bases outside the gene matches. This CDR3 spans 15 amino acids. CDR3 loop: CASIPGPGGVQPQHF. The CDR3 DNA reads as TGTGCCAGTATCCCGGGGCCAGGGGGCGTTCAGCCCCAGCATTTT.

J is TRBJ1-2 and V is TRBV3-1 (or the pseudogene TRBV3-2); D call uncertain. Per germline, CDR1 LGHDT and CDR2 YNNKEL (reference sequence). V lost 0 bases and J lost 5, with 7 bases in between. This CDR3 contains 13 residues. CDR3 coding DNA: TGTGCCAGCAGCCAAGAGGCCGATTATGGCTACACCTTC. Its translation is CASSQEADYGYTF.

V usage is TRBV5-1 and J usage is TRBJ1-5; D unresolved. V was trimmed by 0 bases and J by 5 bases, leaving 9 bases between them. The germline V gene encodes CDR1 SGHRS and CDR2 YFSETQ. The CDR3 covers 14 residues. The CDR3 DNA follows: TGCGCCAGCAGCTTGGACAGTCCCGATCAGCCCCAGCATTTT. This sequence encodes CASSLDSPDQPQHF.

The CDR3 sequence is CASSLQGARDTEAFF. The CDR3 nucleotides read TGCGCCAGCAGCCTACAGGGGGCGCGGGACACTGAAGCTTTCTTT. The chain employs TRBV5-1 and TRBJ1-1; 9 nucleotides match TRBD1. V was pared by 4 bases and J by 3 bases, with 7 bases of the junction left unmatched. Germline V gives CDR1 SGHRS, CDR2 YFSETQ. The CDR3 is 15 amino acids.

V usage is TRBV18 and J usage is TRBJ2-3, with a tentative D call TRBD2 (6 bases). V lost 3 bases, J lost 4 bases, and 14 bases lay in between. Germline CDR1 is KGHSH and CDR2 is LQKENI. The CDR3 length is 15 residues. The CDR3 sequence is CASSPTAGGADTQYF. CDR3 coding DNA: TGTGCCAGCTCACCGACGGCCGGAGGGGCAGATACGCAGTATTTT.

V and J are TRBV19 and TRBJ1-1; D remains ambiguous. Trimming left V 5 bases short and J 2 bases short, with 21 bases between. Germline CDR1 and CDR2: LNHDA and SQIVND (reference sequence). CDR3 length equals 17 residues. The CDR3 coding sequence is TGTGCCAGTAGTGGCCGGGATTCTAGGTGGGCTAACACTGAAGCTTTCTTT. This translates into CASSGRDSRWANTEAFF.

The V and J genes are TRBV2 and TRBJ1-4; 8 bases agree with TRBD1. The CDR3 contains 17 residues. Germline V CDR1 and CDR2: SNHLY, FYNNEI. J lost 0 bases, V lost 5 bases, and 8 bases had no gene match. The CDR3 region has the DNA TGTGCCAGCAGTCGAAGACAGGGGACTGCAACTAATGAAAAACTGTTTTTT. Translated: CASSRRQGTATNEKLFF.

Notes on this clone: The sample contains more than one DNA sequence encoding this CDR3. The genes are TRBV27 and TRBJ1-1, with a tentative D call TRBD1 (5 bases). The CDR3 contains 13 residues. Germline V lookup: CDR1 MNHEY, CDR2 SMNVEV (reference sequence). V shed 2 bases and J shed 1 base, with 5 bases lying between them. The CDR3 loop reads CASSLQGNTEAFF. As DNA, the CDR3 is TGTGCCAGCAGTTTACAGGGGAACACTGAAGCTTTCTTT.